The entry below describes one TCR beta chain. Its specific antigen is unknown. Nothing much larger sits one base from this clone, and base qualities are not available. TCR beta CDR3 regions were sequenced from DNA using the immunoSEQ Assay. On the study's bioinformatics: To compute T cell density, TCR beta template counts were normalized to usable DNA, which was estimated by amplifying housekeeping genes. Using the preseqR package, richness was estimated by extrapolating to 120,000 templates for tissue samples and 400,000 templates for PBMC samples. Clonality was calculated as one minus Pielou's evenness. Tissue-enriched TCRs were identified through differential abundance testing performed on productive amino-acid clonotypes, with a minimum total count of 5 and an alpha of 0.1. The Jaccard Index and the Morisita Overlap Index were used to quantify repertoire overlap between compartments. GLIPH grouped TCR beta CDR3s together with public tetramer-defined viral CDR3s, and a viral motif had to include at least three viral sequences and also show V-gene enrichment. The table was pulled from immuneACCESS by TCRdb, which kept in-frame rearrangements only. Such tables lose some clones; where checked, under half of the loss comes from unresolved V genes, and the rest has no known cause. Clone size and the V and J calls come from that table; the DNA yielded D and trimming. Recorded for this sample are 45,000 to 70,000 clones; 86% of them occurred a single time. The top ten clonotypes cover less than 6% of the sample.

At diagnosis, peripheral blood, uninvolved tumor-adjacent lung and tumor were collected and were preserved as a mix of fresh-frozen and FFPE material. For TCR repertoire profiling, blood samples were analyzed as peripheral blood mononuclear cells. The data originate from a study of T cells in localized non-small cell lung cancer (dated by TCRdb to about 2020). With respect to the entire study: The study analyzed T cell repertoires of about 230 early-stage NSCLC patients, comparing tumors and uninvolved tumor-adjacent lungs. A mean age of about 66 years was recorded for the NSCLC patients, of whom 129 were male and around 100 were female. The cohort comprised some 220 treatment-naïve NSCLC patients with resected, localized lung tumors. Beyond this particular receptor, the publication reports: Of the top 100 tumor clones, a median of approximately 60 were detected in paired uninvolved adjacent lung; 28 were also among that lung's top 100. Because multi-region tumor sequencing was not performed, intratumor heterogeneity could not be ruled out. Uninvolved tumor-adjacent lung showed the highest T cell clonality, higher than tumor, which suggests more focused antigenic responses in the adjacent lung. Because of the exploratory design, TCR variables were selected using unadjusted p-values without false-discovery rate correction. Higher T cell density in blood was associated with longer overall survival, whereas higher clonality in adjacent lung was associated with shorter survival.

The CDR3 goes from the cysteine to the phenylalanine over 13 residues. CDR3 DNA is the only sequence kept; it has 39 bases, read in frame from the first base. Based on the germline V gene, the CDR1 and CDR2 sequences are SGHVS and FNYEAQ. The V and J ends are trimmed by 2 bases and 5 bases, leaving 6 bases between them. Here the sequenced sample was peripheral blood, taken before any cancer treatment. The TCR originated in a woman aged 35 to 69 with stage I lung adenocarcinoma. This receptor chain uses TRBV7-6 and TRBJ2-2, with a weak D call of TRBD2 (5 bases match). The CDR3 region has the sequence CASSLLATGELFF. In nucleotides, the sequence is TGTGCCAGCAGCTTACTAGCTACCGGGGAGCTGTTTTTT.